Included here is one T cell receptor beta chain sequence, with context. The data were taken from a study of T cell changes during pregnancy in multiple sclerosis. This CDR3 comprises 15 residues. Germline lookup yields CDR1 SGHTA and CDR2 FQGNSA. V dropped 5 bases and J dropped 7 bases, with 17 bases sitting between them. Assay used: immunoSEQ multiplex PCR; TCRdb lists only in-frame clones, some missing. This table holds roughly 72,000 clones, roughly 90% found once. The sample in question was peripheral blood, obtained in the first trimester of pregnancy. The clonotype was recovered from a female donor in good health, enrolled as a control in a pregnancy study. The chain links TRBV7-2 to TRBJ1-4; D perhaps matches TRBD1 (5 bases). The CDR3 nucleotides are TGTGCCAGCAGCCCCCGGACAACCGTGGGTGAAAAACTGTTTTTT. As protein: CASSPRTTVGEKLFF.